This T cell receptor beta chain was sequenced for a study of cytomegalovirus exposure and HLA in healthy donors. Study background: A prior study identified 120 million or so unique TCR beta sequences from 200 million or so T cells. Study-wide findings and caveats: Most of the TCR beta V segments (in an earlier analysis) were productive either about 87% or about 30% of the time. A few V segments could not be told apart, such as TRBV6-2 and TRBV6-3, and were left out.

Note on this clone: Antigen unknown.

V gave up 5 bases and J gave up 1 base, with 12 bases separating them. The CDR3 totals 15 residues. CDR1 and CDR2 (germline): SGHTA, FQGNSA. The PCR had 60 Vbeta and 13 Jbeta primers. Libraries were prepared by immunoSEQ multiplex PCR; TCRdb keeps only in-frame clonotypes and omits some of them. In the table there are approximately 150,000 clones, 75% to 85% of which are singletons. Specimen: PBMCs. This receptor was identified in a male donor in good health and CMV-seropositive. The chain has TRBV7-2 and TRBJ2-4, with a tentative D call TRBD1 (6 bases). The CDR3 DNA follows: TGTGCCAGCAGCGCCCCAGGGGTGGCCAAAAACATTCAGTACTTC. This translates into CASSAPGVAKNIQYF.